This entry describes one TCR beta chain. It has no known antigen specificity. Per-base qualities were not stored, and no clone one base away is much larger. The immunoSEQ Assay, a bias-controlled multiplex PCR, was used to amplify TCRbeta CDR3 regions from genomic DNA. Regarding the original processing steps: Nucleated cell counts per sample were estimated from amplification of reference gene primers within the assay. To quantify the absolute abundance of each unique TCRbeta CDR3 rearrangement, sequence reads were collapsed and filtered. For each sample, productive Simpson clonality was calculated as the square root of Simpson's diversity index across productive rearrangements. TCRdb obtained this table from immuneACCESS and retained in-frame rearrangements with V and J assigned. These tables miss some clones; where compared with another copy, unresolved V genes account for less than half of the shortfall, and the remainder is unexplained. V and J calls and clone size are those listed in that table; D and trimming were worked out from the DNA. The sample table shows about 240,000 clones, and around four fifths are seen once. Approximately 4.5% of the sample is taken by the ten largest.

This entry is derived from a study of blood T cell repertoires in COVID-19 (TCRdb year 2020). Regarding the study in general: The collaborator samples originated in the United States, Italy and Spain and spanned the acute and convalescent phases of COVID-19. The samples were drawn from the first 160 participants of the ongoing ImmuneRACE study and from 950 to 1,500 subjects provided by 6 global collaborators. Where available, HLA class I and class II types were taken from metadata supplied by the sample provider and were not determined by assay-based typing. The material from the prospective study consisted of cDNA or gDNA derived from T cells, B-cell-depleted T cells, or PBMCs. The repertoires were made available in a free public database intended to serve as a resource for research on the immune response to SARS-CoV-2. The dataset comprised deeply sampled blood TCRbeta repertoires from subjects exposed to, actively infected with, or recovered from COVID-19. A de-identified subject ID, COVID-19 status, age in years and sex were almost always included in the sample metadata.

Whole blood was collected in K2EDTA tubes by collaborating institutions according to the institutions' own protocols. Collaborator samples were shipped for TCRbeta analysis as frozen whole blood, isolated PBMCs, or DNA extracted from either sample type. Including the terminal cysteine and phenylalanine, the CDR3 comprises 15 residues. Only the CDR3 part of the read is kept: 45 bases, read in frame from the first base. Trimming removed 4 bases from V and 5 bases from J, leaving 14 bases between the germline ends. The germline V gene yields MGHRA for CDR1 and YSYEKL for CDR2. The study at large found these results: How much clinical and demographic metadata was included differed by source and by participant, and the metadata was provided uncurated.

Sequencing input: peripheral blood. The TCR originated in a woman in her 70s with acute or convalescent COVID-19. The sequence links TRBV4-1 to TRBJ1-4; 5 matching bases give a weak D call of TRBD1. The CDR3 in this case is CASSLRRGLNEKLFF. The DNA reads TGCGCCAGCAGCCTTAGAAGGGGACTAAATGAAAAACTGTTTTTT.